A single sample gave rise to the 26 T cell receptor beta chains below, sequenced in a study of identical twins. Each CDR3 protein gets one entry after TCRdb re-called the 5' RACE reads with MiXCR. The repertoire includes 250,000 or so distinct CDR3 sequences, about 13% of them detected once, and 3.5% to 4.5% sits in the top ten. These same data were also listed under a study on yellow fever vaccine responses in identical twins.

Sequenced input: memory (CD45RO+) T cells sorted from blood. The source of these receptors is a woman under 30 in good health.

The V and J genes are TRBV25-1 and TRBJ2-7, with D possibly being TRBD1 or TRBD2 (6 bases each). Germline V gives CDR1 MGHDK, CDR2 SYGVNS. The V and J ends lost 6 bases and 3 bases respectively, with 9 bases between them. The CDR3 is made up of 12 amino acids. As DNA, the CDR3 is TGTGCCAGCAGACAGGGACTCTACGAGCAGTACTTC. Amino acids: CASRQGLYEQYF.

This clonotype was seen at least ten times. The V and J genes are TRBV5-1 and TRBJ2-7, with 11 bases lining up with TRBD1. In germline, CDR1 is SGHRS, CDR2 YFSETQ. The CDR3 has 17 amino acids. With V trimmed by 1 base and J by 2 bases, 8 bases remained unmatched. The CDR3 is CASSLFPPGQGAYEQYF. CDR3 coding DNA: TGCGCCAGCAGCTTGTTCCCCCCGGGACAGGGGGCCTACGAGCAGTACTTC.

The chain uses TRBV20-1 and TRBJ2-3; the D is unclear. The CDR3 extends over 12 amino acids. V was cut by 3 bases and J by 2 bases, with 6 bases left in between. Per germline, CDR1 DFQATT and CDR2 SNEGSKA (reference sequence). The CDR3 reads CSARPTTDTQYF. CDR3 nucleotide sequence: TGCAGTGCTAGGCCGACCACAGATACGCAGTATTTT.

There are a few counts of this clonotype. The V call is TRBV29-1, the J call TRBJ1-1; perhaps TRBD1 as D (6 bases). CDR1 SQVTM and CDR2 ANQGSEA come from the germline V gene. The CDR3 spans 16 residues. V dropped 0 bases and J dropped 3 bases, with 17 bases sitting between them. CDR3 residues: CSVEDGRGGAYTEAFF. CDR3 nucleotides: TGCAGCGTTGAAGATGGGAGGGGGGGCGCGTACACTGAAGCTTTCTTT.

The gene calls are TRBV29-1 and TRBJ2-2; D gene unclear. The CDR3 is 13 amino acids. CDR1 is SQVTM, CDR2 ANQGSEA, per germline. Trimming cost V 4 bases and J 2 bases, with 8 bases left between them. CDR3: CSVVRRNTGELFF. The CDR3 DNA sequence: TGCAGCGTTGTCCGGCGTAACACCGGGGAGCTGTTTTTT.

Only a few counts were recorded for this clonotype. The rearrangement links TRBV28 to TRBJ2-7, with TRBD2 identical over 7 bases. The CDR3 has 15 residues. Germline assignment: CDR1 MDHEN and CDR2 SYDVKM. The V and J ends lost 2 bases and 4 bases, in that order; junction bases with no gene match: 8. The CDR3 nucleotides are TGTGCCAGCAGTTTAATGGGGGGAGGGCGATACGAGCAGTACTTC. Residues: CASSLMGGGRYEQYF.

This clonotype was counted many times. The chain links TRBV29-1 to TRBJ2-7, with TRBD1 matching over 7 bases. Germline trimming cut 6 bases from V and 6 bases from J; bases unmatched to any gene: 5. The V gene's germline CDR1 is SQVTM and CDR2 ANQGSEA. The CDR3 sequence is 11 residues long. CDR3 residues: CSVGQTREQYF. The CDR3 coding sequence is TGCAGCGTGGGACAGACGCGCGAGCAGTACTTC.

This clonotype occurred a few times. This chain links TRBV11-3 with TRBJ2-2; unclear D gene. V lost 5 bases, J lost 6 bases, and 7 bases lay in between. This CDR3 is 12 amino acids long. Germline V gene sequence: CDR1 SGHNT, CDR2 YENEEA. CDR3 bases: TGTGCCAGCAGCCCTAGACCCGGGGAGCTGTTTTTT. This codes for CASSPRPGELFF.

This clonotype was counted a few times. This rearrangement joins TRBV5-4 to TRBJ2-1, with D possibly being TRBD2 (5 bases). V lost 0 bases and J lost 0, with 13 bases in between. The germline gives CDR1 SGHNT, CDR2 YYREEE (reference sequence). CDR3 length equals 17 residues. CDR3 loop: CASSLAGVASSYNEQFF. The CDR3 region has the DNA TGTGCCAGCAGCTTGGCTGGAGTAGCGAGCTCCTACAATGAGCAGTTCTTC.

The sample holds a few counts of this clonotype. The rearrangement uses TRBV6-1 and TRBJ1-3, with D unresolved. This CDR3 contains 13 residues. Trimming left V 10 bases short and J 0 bases short, with 10 bases between. Germline V lookup: CDR1 MNHNS, CDR2 SASEGT. CDR3 residues: CATQEASGNTIYF. The CDR3 DNA sequence: TGTGCCACCCAGGAAGCCTCTGGAAACACCATATATTTT.

The gene calls are TRBV15 and TRBJ2-7; TRBD2 aligns across 7 bases. CDR1 is LNHNV, CDR2 YYDKDF, per germline (reference sequence). The CDR3 is made up of 17 amino acids. V was pared by 1 base and J by 1 base, with 10 bases of the junction left unmatched. CDR3 amino acids: CATSRGPGREKSYEQYF. The CDR3 DNA is TGTGCCACCAGCAGAGGCCCAGGGCGGGAGAAATCCTACGAGCAGTACTTC.

The sample holds a few counts of this clonotype. This sequence joins TRBV6-2 or TRBV6-3 and TRBJ1-2; 9 nucleotides align to TRBD1. Germline V gives CDR1 MNHEY, CDR2 SVGEGT. The CDR3 is 13 residues long. Trimming at V came to 6 bases and at J to 4 bases, leaving 3 bases not matched to a gene. CDR3 coding DNA: TGTGCCAGCAGGACAGGGGGGCCCTATGGCTACACCTTC. This sequence encodes CASRTGGPYGYTF.

V and J are TRBV6-2 or TRBV6-3 and TRBJ2-2; no clear D gene. Deletions cut 7 bases from V and 4 bases from J, with 19 bases between. Germline V gene sequence: CDR1 MNHEY, CDR2 SVGEGT. The CDR3 spans 16 residues. CDR3 sequence (DNA): TGTGCCAGCAATCTCAAGATTTCCGGTGGCACCGGGGAGCTGTTTTTT. Amino acids: CASNLKISGGTGELFF.

This clonotype has at least ten counts. This chain connects TRBV10-3 to TRBJ2-7; a weak D match, TRBD2 (6 bases). The V gene lost 10 bases and the J gene lost 2 bases, with 27 bases spanning the gap. Germline loops: CDR1 ENHRY, CDR2 SYGVKD. The CDR3 covers 17 residues. CDR3 sequence (DNA): TGTGCCACCCGGGACTCCGAGAACCGGGTCTTGGCCTACGAGCAGTACTTC. Translated, it gives CATRDSENRVLAYEQYF.

The chain uses TRBV24-1 and TRBJ2-7; TRBD1 agrees at 7 bases. The length of the CDR3 is 16 residues. Germline CDR1 is KGHDR and CDR2 is SFDVKD. V was clipped by 4 bases and J by 0 bases; unmatched bases: 8. CDR3 sequence: CATSDTRDSRSYEQYF. The CDR3 nucleotides are TGTGCCACCAGTGACACCCGGGACAGCCGCTCCTACGAGCAGTACTTC.

The chain joins TRBV5-1 to TRBJ2-7; D gene ambiguous. CDR3 size: 11 residues. V gave up 7 bases and J gave up 6 bases, with 11 bases separating them. CDR1 is SGHRS, CDR2 YFSETQ, per germline. The CDR3 spells CASGWPPEQYF. The DNA of the CDR3 is TGCGCCAGCGGTTGGCCTCCCGAGCAGTACTTC.

This sequence joins TRBV5-1 and TRBJ2-7, with 9 bases lining up with TRBD1. Looked up from germline, CDR1 is SGHRS and CDR2 is YFSETQ. There are 14 residues in the CDR3. J lost 5 bases, V lost 0 bases, and 3 bases had no gene match. The CDR3 nucleotides are TGCGCCAGCAGCTTGGGAAGGACAGGGGACGAGCAGTACTTC. Amino acid sequence: CASSLGRTGDEQYF. Full variable domain (remainder filled in from reference TRBV5-1 and TRBJ2-7): KAGVTQTPRYLIKTRGQQVTLSCSPISGHRSVSWYQQTPGQGLQFLFEYFSETQRNKGNFPGRFSGRQFSNSRSEMNVSTLELGDSALYLCASSLGRTGDEQYFGPGTRLTVT.

This clonotype was counted a few times. This rearrangement joins TRBV30 to TRBJ2-3, with D perhaps matching TRBD1 (5 bases). Germline V lookup: CDR1 GTSNPN, CDR2 SVGIG (reference sequence). The CDR3 consists of 11 residues. The germline V and J ends were trimmed by 3 bases and 7 bases, with 8 bases remaining between them. In DNA form, the CDR3 reads TGTGCCTGGAGGGGGCTGAATACGCAGTATTTT. As protein: CAWRGLNTQYF.

This clonotype was found many times. The J gene is TRBJ2-2, the V gene TRBV7-9; D is unclear. The CDR3 loop spans 14 amino acids. Trimming took 4 bases from V and 5 from J, leaving 11 bases between them. Germline V gene lookup returns CDR1 SEHNR and CDR2 FQNEAQ (reference sequence). Here the CDR3 reads CASSSIRVTGELFF. The CDR3 DNA reads TGTGCCAGCAGCTCGATTAGGGTTACCGGGGAGCTGTTTTTT.

This clonotype was seen many times. The gene calls are TRBV29-1 and TRBJ2-3; D is perhaps TRBD2 (5 bases). This CDR3 is built from 15 residues. CDR1 is SQVTM, CDR2 ANQGSEA, per germline. Trimming stripped 4 bases from V and 4 bases from J, with 18 bases between. CDR3 loop: CSVVGVYAGSDTQYF. In DNA, the CDR3 is TGCAGCGTTGTTGGGGTCTATGCGGGTTCAGATACGCAGTATTTT.

This chain uses TRBV5-1 with TRBJ2-1, with D possibly being TRBD2 (6 bases). This CDR3 has 12 amino acids. V lost 4 bases, J lost 7 bases, and 9 bases lay in between. Germline CDR1 reads SGHRS; CDR2 reads YFSETQ. The CDR3 DNA reads TGCGCCAGCAGCCAGGAGGGGAATGAGCAGTTCTTC. It yields the protein CASSQEGNEQFF. The variable domain in full, completed from reference TRBV5-1 and TRBJ2-1, reads KAGVTQTPRYLIKTRGQQVTLSCSPISGHRSVSWYQQTPGQGLQFLFEYFSETQRNKGNFPGRFSGRQFSNSRSEMNVSTLELGDSALYLCASSQEGNEQFFGPGTRLTVL.

This clonotype was seen only a few times. The chain couples TRBV6-2 or TRBV6-3 to TRBJ2-2; D remains unclear. Germline CDR1 and CDR2: MNHEY and SVGEGT. The CDR3 is made up of 13 amino acids. Trimming took 0 bases from V and 7 from J, leaving 6 bases between them. CDR3 coding DNA: TGTGCCAGCAGTTACTCCCCGAACGGGGAGCTGTTTTTT. This codes for CASSYSPNGELFF.

The CDR3 DNA reads as TGTGCCAGCAGACCCGGGGGTCGCCGAGACACTGAAGCTTTCTTT. It specifies CASRPGGRRDTEAFF. The V gene is TRBV6-1, the J gene TRBJ1-1; TRBD1 is a possible D gene (5 bases). CDR1 and CDR2 (germline): MNHNS, SASEGT. CDR3 length: 15 amino acids. V lost 6 bases to trimming and J lost 3 bases, with 17 bases between them.

Points on this clonotype: This may be a read error, as it is one base from a much larger clone. The chain has TRBV7-2 and TRBJ2-2; the D call may be TRBD1 or TRBD2 (5 bases each). The CDR3 length is 14 residues. Germline V CDR1 and CDR2: SGHTA, FQGNSA. The CDR3 region has the DNA TGTGCCAGCAGCTTAGACAGGAGGACCGGGGAGCGGTTTTTT. Protein sequence: CASSLDRRTGERFF.

The chain joins TRBV5-1 to TRBJ2-7, with 8 bases that match TRBD2. Unmatched junction bases numbered 10, after V lost 3 bases and J lost 5 bases. CDR3 length: 15 amino acids. Per germline, CDR1 SGHRS and CDR2 YFSETQ. The CDR3 sequence is CASSSGGAGGDEQYF. In nucleotides, the CDR3 is TGCGCCAGCAGCTCTGGCGGGGCGGGAGGCGACGAGCAGTACTTC.

This clonotype was observed at least ten times. The genes are TRBV6-1 and TRBJ2-7, with 10 nucleotides matching TRBD2. The CDR3 runs to 14 residues. Per germline, CDR1 MNHNS and CDR2 SASEGT. V lost 6 bases to trimming and J lost 4 bases; unmatched junction nucleotides: 6. CDR3 nucleotides: TGTGCCAGCAGAAATAGCGGGAGGCCGTACGAGCAGTACTTC. Protein sequence: CASRNSGRPYEQYF.